Described below is a single TCR beta chain sequence and its context. Its antigen is not known. Trimming removed 5 bases at V and 0 bases at J, with 11 bases between. The CDR3 spans 16 residues. CDR1 is KGHSH, CDR2 LQKENI, per germline. The data originate from a study of post-analysis software for immune sequencing data. Findings and caveats of the study: Batch-matched samples strongly co-clustered by F measure. Elevated frequency relative to controls characterized a handful of TRBV segments in patients, TRBV5-6, TRBV5-1 and TRBV20-1 among them. Controls' normalized Chao1 diversity significantly exceeded that of multiple sclerosis patients.

Unique molecular identifiers tagged the TCR beta cDNA libraries. Starting from roughly 1 to 10 million T cells, the study yielded about half a million cDNA molecules. TCRdb used MiXCR to reprocess the PCR reads, holding one entry per CDR3 protein. The sample includes 750,000 to 900,000 distinct CDR3 sequences, 40% to 55% seen only once; the top ten take roughly 4.9%. The sample was blood. This sequence joins TRBV18 and TRBJ2-6; a possible D gene is TRBD1 (5 bases). The TCR was taken from a girl between 10 and 17 years old with multiple sclerosis. In nucleotides, the CDR3 is TGTGCCAGCTCAGGGTACAGGCACTCTGGGGCCAACGTCCTGACTTTC. Translated, it gives CASSGYRHSGANVLTF.